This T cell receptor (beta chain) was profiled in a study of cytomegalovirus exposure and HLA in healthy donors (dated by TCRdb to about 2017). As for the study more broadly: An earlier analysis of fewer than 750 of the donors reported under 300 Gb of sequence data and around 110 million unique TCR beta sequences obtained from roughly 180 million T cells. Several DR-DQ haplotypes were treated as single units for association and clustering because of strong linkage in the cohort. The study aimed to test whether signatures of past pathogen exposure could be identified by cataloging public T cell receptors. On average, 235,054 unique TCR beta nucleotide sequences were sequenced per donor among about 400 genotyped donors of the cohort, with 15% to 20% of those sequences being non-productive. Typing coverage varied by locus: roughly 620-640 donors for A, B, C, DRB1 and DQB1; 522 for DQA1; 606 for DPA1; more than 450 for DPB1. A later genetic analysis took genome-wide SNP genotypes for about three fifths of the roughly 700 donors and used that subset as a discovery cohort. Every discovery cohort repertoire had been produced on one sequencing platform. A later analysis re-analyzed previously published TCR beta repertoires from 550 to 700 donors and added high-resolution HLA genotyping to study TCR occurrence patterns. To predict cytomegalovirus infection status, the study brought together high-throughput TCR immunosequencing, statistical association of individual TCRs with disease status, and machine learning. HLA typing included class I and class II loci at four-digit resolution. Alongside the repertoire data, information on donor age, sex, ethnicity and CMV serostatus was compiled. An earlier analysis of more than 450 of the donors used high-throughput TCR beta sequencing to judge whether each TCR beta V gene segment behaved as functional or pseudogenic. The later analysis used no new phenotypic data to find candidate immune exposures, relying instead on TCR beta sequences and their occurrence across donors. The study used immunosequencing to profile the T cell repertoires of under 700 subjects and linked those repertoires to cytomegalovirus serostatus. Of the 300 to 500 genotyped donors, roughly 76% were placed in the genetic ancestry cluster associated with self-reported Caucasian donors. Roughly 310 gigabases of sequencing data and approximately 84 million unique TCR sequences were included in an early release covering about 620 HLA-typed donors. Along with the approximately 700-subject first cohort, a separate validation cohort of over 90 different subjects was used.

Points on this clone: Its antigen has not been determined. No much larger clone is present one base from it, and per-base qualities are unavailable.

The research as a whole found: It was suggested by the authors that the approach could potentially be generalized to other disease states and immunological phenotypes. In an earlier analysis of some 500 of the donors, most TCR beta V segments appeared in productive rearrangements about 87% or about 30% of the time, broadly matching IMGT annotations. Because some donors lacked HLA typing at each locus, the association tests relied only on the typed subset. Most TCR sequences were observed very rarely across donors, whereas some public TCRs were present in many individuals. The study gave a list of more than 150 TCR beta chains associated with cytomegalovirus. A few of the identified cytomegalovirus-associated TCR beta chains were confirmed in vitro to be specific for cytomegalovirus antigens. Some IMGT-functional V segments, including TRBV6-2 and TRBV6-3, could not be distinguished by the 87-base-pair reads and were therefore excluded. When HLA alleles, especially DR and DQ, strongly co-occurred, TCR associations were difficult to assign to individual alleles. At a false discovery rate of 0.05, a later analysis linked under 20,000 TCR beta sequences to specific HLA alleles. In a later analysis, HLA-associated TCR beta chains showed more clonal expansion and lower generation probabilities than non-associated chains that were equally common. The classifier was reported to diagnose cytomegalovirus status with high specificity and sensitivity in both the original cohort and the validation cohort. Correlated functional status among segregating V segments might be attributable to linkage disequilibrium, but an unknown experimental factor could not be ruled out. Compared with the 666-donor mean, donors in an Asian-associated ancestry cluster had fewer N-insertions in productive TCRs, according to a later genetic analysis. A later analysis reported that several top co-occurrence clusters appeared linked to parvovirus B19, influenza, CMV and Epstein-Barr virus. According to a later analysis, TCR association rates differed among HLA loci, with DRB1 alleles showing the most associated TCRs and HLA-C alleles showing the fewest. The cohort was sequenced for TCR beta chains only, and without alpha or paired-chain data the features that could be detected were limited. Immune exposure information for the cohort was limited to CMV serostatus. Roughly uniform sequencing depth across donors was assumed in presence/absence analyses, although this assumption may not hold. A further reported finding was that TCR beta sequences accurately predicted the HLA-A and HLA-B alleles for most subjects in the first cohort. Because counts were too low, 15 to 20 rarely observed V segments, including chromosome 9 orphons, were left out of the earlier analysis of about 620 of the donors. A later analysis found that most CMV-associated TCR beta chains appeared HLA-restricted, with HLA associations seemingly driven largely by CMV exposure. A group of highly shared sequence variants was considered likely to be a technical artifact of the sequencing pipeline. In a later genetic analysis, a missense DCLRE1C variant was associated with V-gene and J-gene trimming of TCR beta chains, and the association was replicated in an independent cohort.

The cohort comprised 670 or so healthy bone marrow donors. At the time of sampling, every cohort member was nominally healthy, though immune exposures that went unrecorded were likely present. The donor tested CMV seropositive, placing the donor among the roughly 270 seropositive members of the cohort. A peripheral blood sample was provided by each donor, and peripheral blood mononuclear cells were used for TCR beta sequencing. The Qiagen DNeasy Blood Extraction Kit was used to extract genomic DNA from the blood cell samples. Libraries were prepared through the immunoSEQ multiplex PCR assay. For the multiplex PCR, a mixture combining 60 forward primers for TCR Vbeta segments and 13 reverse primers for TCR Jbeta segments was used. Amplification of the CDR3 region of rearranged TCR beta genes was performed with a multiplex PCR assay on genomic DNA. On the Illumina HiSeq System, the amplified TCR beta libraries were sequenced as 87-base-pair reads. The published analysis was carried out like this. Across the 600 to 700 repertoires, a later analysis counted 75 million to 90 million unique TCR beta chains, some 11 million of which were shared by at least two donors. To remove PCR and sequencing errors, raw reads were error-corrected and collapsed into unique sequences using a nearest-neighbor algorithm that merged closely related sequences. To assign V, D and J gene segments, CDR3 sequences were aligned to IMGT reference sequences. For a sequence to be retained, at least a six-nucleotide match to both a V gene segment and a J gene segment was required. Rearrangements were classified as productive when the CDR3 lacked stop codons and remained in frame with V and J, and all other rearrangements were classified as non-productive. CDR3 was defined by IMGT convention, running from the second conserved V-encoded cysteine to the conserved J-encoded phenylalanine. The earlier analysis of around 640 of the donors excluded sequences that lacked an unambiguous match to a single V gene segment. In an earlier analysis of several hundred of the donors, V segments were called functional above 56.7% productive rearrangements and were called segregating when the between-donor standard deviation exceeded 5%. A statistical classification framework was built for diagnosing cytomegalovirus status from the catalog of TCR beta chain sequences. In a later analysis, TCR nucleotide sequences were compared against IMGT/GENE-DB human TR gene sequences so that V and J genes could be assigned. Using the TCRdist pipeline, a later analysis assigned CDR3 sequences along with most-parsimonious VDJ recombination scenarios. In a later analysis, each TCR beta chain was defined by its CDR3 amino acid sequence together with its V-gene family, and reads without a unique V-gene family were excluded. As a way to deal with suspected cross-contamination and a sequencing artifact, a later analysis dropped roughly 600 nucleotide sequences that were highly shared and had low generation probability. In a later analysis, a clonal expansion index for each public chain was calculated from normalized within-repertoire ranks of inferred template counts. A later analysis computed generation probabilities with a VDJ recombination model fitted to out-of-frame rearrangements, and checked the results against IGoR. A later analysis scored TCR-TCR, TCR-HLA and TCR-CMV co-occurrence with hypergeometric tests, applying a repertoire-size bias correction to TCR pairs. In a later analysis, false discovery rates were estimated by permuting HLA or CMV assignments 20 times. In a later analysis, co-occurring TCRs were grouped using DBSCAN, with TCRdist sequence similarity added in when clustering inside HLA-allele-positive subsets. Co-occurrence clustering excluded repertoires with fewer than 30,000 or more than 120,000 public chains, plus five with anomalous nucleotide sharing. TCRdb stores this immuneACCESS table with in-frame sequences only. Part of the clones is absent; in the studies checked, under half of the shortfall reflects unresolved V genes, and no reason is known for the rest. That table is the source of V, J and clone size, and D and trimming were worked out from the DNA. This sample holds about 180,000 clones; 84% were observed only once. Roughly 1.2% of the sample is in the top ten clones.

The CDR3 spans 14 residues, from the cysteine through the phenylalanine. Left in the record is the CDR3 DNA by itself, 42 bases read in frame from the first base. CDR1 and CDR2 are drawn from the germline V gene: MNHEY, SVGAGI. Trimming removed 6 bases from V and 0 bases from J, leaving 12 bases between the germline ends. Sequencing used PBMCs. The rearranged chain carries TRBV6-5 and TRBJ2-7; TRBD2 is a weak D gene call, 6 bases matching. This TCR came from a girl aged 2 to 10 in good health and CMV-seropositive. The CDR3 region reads CASRPGLPSYEQYF. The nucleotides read TGTGCCAGCAGACCGGGACTCCCCTCCTACGAGCAGTACTTC.